What follows are 16 T cell receptor beta chains derived from one specimen sequenced in a study of graft-versus-host responses after intestinal transplantation (TCRdb year 2021). The library came from the immunoSEQ multiplex PCR assay. Drawn from immuneACCESS, this table holds only the in-frame rearrangements with V and J called that TCRdb kept. Clones are partly lost; checked studies trace under half to an unresolved V gene and leave the rest unexplained. Here the sample has almost 55,000 clones; 91% occur a single time. In total, the top ten clones hold less than 6% of the sample. Sequencing was performed on PBMCs, taken roughly 680 days after intestinal transplant. These receptors were collected from a human patient who received an intestinal transplant, so some T cells may come from the graft donor.

V is TRBV6-5 and J is TRBJ2-3; D may match TRBD1 or TRBD2 (5 bases each). There are 14 residues in the CDR3. Trimming stripped 4 bases from V and 5 bases from J, with 13 bases between. From germline, CDR1 is MNHEY and CDR2 SVGAGI. The CDR3 is CASSSGQGEDTQYF. The CDR3 coding sequence is TGTGCCAGCAGTTCGGGGCAGGGTGAAGATACGCAGTATTTT.

The V and J genes are TRBV4-1 and TRBJ2-1; 9 bases are a match to TRBD1. Germline values: CDR1 MGHRA, CDR2 YSYEKL. Trimming removed 4 bases from V and 6 bases from J; junction bases left unmatched: 4. The CDR3 contains 14 residues. DNA for the CDR3: TGCGCCAGCAGCCGAGGACAGGGGTCCAATGAGCAGTTCTTC. It codes for CASSRGQGSNEQFF.

The V gene is TRBV6-5, the J gene TRBJ2-1; 10 bases match TRBD2. This CDR3 region has 15 residues. The trim removed 6 bases at V and 1 base at J, leaving 3 bases unmatched. Germline-derived CDR1 and CDR2 are MNHEY and SVGAGI. Here the CDR3 DNA reads TGTGCCAGCAGCCCAGCGGGGGGGTCCTACAATGAGCAGTTCTTC. As protein: CASSPAGGSYNEQFF.

The J gene is TRBJ1-4, the V gene TRBV9, with D hard to call. This CDR3 has 15 amino acids. V lost 0 bases and J 4 bases, leaving 10 bases between the germline ends. Germline V gives CDR1 SGDLS, CDR2 YYNGEE. The CDR3 region has the DNA TGTGCCAGCAGCGTAGGCAGGTCTGGTAATGAAAAACTGTTTTTT. It codes for CASSVGRSGNEKLFF.

J is TRBJ1-2 and V is TRBV10-2; D gene unclear. V lost 3 bases, J lost 8 bases, and 16 bases lay in between. Germline assignment: CDR1 WSHSY and CDR2 SAAADI. The CDR3 is 14 residues long. The chain's CDR3 is CASSEGDPGLGYTF. CDR3 nucleotide sequence: TGCGCCAGCAGTGAAGGTGACCCGGGCCTCGGCTACACCTTC.

This clone was detected only once. The chain has TRBV9 and TRBJ1-2; D is unclear. Germline loops: CDR1 SGDLS, CDR2 YYNGEE. The CDR3 is 13 residues long. The ends were cut back, 7 bases at V and 4 bases at J, with 14 bases in the middle. In DNA, the CDR3 is TGTGCCAGCTCGCCGGAGGGATCCTATGGCTACACCTTC. Its translation is CASSPEGSYGYTF.

This CDR3 reads CASSPKEGFSSYEQYF. CDR3 sequence (DNA): TGTGCCAGCAGCCCAAAGGAGGGTTTTAGCTCCTACGAGCAGTACTTC. The V call is TRBV7-6, the J call TRBJ2-7, with a possible D match to TRBD2 (6 bases). Per the germline V gene, CDR1 is SGHVS and CDR2 is FNYEAQ. The ends were cut back, 5 bases at V and 0 bases at J, with 17 bases in the middle. The CDR3 contains 16 residues.

V is TRBV13 and J is TRBJ2-1; possible D gene TRBD1, 5 bases. This CDR3 comprises 12 residues. From germline, CDR1 is PRHDT and CDR2 FYEKMQ (reference sequence). V dropped 3 bases and J dropped 7 bases, with 7 bases sitting between them. CDR3 sequence: CASSLGLNEQFF. CDR3 sequence (DNA): TGTGCCAGCAGCTTGGGGCTGAATGAGCAGTTCTTC.

The gene calls are TRBV27 and TRBJ1-3; no firm D call. The CDR3 runs 14 residues. Germline assignment: CDR1 MNHEY and CDR2 SMNVEV (reference sequence). Trimming shortened V by 3 bases and J by 4 bases, and 10 bases separated the two germline ends. Written as DNA, the CDR3 is TGTGCCAGCAGTTTGGGAGGGTTAGGAAACACCATATATTTT. Its translation: CASSLGGLGNTIYF.

The V call is TRBV6-5, the J call TRBJ2-2; D could derive from TRBD1 or TRBD2 (5 bases each). Germline CDR1 reads MNHEY; CDR2 reads SVGAGI. The V end lost 6 bases, the J end lost 1 base, and 9 bases lay between the germline ends. There are 14 residues in the CDR3. The CDR3 nucleotides are TGTGCCAGCAGGGGGACCCGGAACACCGGGGAGCTGTTTTTT. Its protein is CASRGTRNTGELFF.

V usage is TRBV6-1 and J usage is TRBJ1-1; tentative D call: TRBD1 (5 bases). CDR3 size: 11 residues. Trimming shortened V by 4 bases and J by 11 bases, and 11 bases separated the two germline ends. Germline-derived CDR1 and CDR2 are MNHNS and SASEGT. This CDR3 reads CASSAGLRAFF. DNA of the CDR3: TGTGCCAGCAGTGCGGGGCTAAGGGCTTTCTTT.

The gene calls are TRBV5-6 and TRBJ2-7, with D uncertain. From germline, CDR1 is SGHDT and CDR2 YYEEEE. The CDR3 has 15 residues. The V and J ends lost 7 bases and 0 bases respectively, with 17 bases between them. The CDR3 DNA reads TGTGCCAGCGGCTACCGTGGTATCCCCTCCTACGAGCAGTACTTC. Its translation is CASGYRGIPSYEQYF.

The chain has TRBV15 and TRBJ2-1; the D gene is possibly TRBD2 (6 bases). Germline CDR1 and CDR2: LNHNV and YYDKDF (reference sequence). There are 17 residues in the CDR3. Trimming removed 0 bases at V and 5 bases at J, with 17 bases between. Here the CDR3 DNA reads TGTGCCACCAGCAGAGATCTGTCGGGCGGGGCACACAATGAGCAGTTCTTC. Protein sequence: CATSRDLSGGAHNEQFF.

V is TRBV11-2 and J is TRBJ1-2; 7 bases align to TRBD1. The V gene's germline CDR1 is SGHAT and CDR2 FQNNGV. The CDR3 loop spans 14 amino acids. J lost 4 bases, V lost 1 base, and 3 bases had no gene match. The CDR3 DNA reads as TGTGCCAGCAGCTTAGTTTCAGGGGGCTATGGCTACACCTTC. It is translated as CASSLVSGGYGYTF.

V gene TRBV5-8 combines with J gene TRBJ1-4; D remains ambiguous. CDR3 length: 13 residues. The germline V gene encodes CDR1 SGHTS and CDR2 YDEGEE. V gave up 0 bases and J gave up 8 bases, with 8 bases separating them. DNA of the CDR3: TGTGCCAGCAGCTTGGGGACTCGGGAAAAACTGTTTTTT. It encodes CASSLGTREKLFF.

The V and J genes are TRBV15 and TRBJ2-7, with TRBD2 matching 7 bases. V was clipped by 1 base and J by 6 bases; unmatched bases: 6. The CDR3 runs to 14 residues. Looked up from germline, CDR1 is LNHNV and CDR2 is YYDKDF (reference sequence). CDR3: CATSRVVGGAEQYF. The DNA of the CDR3 is TGTGCCACCAGCAGAGTTGTGGGAGGGGCCGAGCAGTACTTC.